In this sample, the clone carrying this T cell receptor (beta chain) turned up once. Its antigen is undetermined. These data come from a study of T cells in localized non-small cell lung cancer. General observations from the study: Uninvolved adjacent lung showed higher T cell clonality than tumor. Greater T cell density in blood accompanied longer overall survival.

Sequenced by immunoSEQ multiplex PCR; TCRdb stores in-frame clones only, minus some. The profile shows more than 12,000 clones, 80% to 85% of them singletons. This clonotype was obtained from a female donor of 60 years or more with stage I squamous cell lung carcinoma. Source: peripheral blood, taken before any cancer treatment.

In DNA form, the CDR3 reads TGTGCCAGCAGCTTAGGGGGAGGCTATGGCTACACCTTC. Residues: CASSLGGGYGYTF. The chain joins TRBV5-6 to TRBJ1-2, with D possibly TRBD1 on 6 matching bases. The CDR3 extends over 13 amino acids. V shed 2 bases and J shed 4 bases, with 9 bases lying between them. Looked up from germline, CDR1 is SGHDT and CDR2 is YYEEEE. The full variable domain, its missing parts supplied by reference TRBV5-6 and TRBJ1-2, is DAGVTQSPTHLIKTRGQQVTLRCSPKSGHDTVSWYQQALGQGPQFIFQYYEEEERQRGNFPDRFSGHQFPNYSSELNVNALLLGDSALYLCASSLGGGYGYTFGSGTRLTVV.